These T cell receptor beta chains were read from a single sample in a study of blood T cell repertoires in COVID-19. Sequencing was performed with immunoSEQ multiplex PCR; in TCRdb, only in-frame clones are kept and a portion is missing. Of 150,000 or so clones in the sample, roughly 84% were seen once. The sequencing input was PBMCs or T cells enriched from blood (not recorded which). Receptors originate from a middle-aged man who had recovered from COVID-19. Each CDR3 is given with its conserved first and last residue. The order of the fields is D gene, clone size, J gene, V gene, CDR3 length, CDR3 DNA, CDR3 protein. A D gene is named only where the DNA matches it firmly. A clone size is listed for some rows: how often the clone was seen (once, few, many), or a class if it is expanded.

D: NA; size: NA; J: TRBJ1-2; V: TRBV6-5; length: 11; DNA: TGTGCCAGCAGTAACATTTTAGGCTACACCTTC; CDR3: CASSNILGYTF
D: NA; size: NA; J: TRBJ1-1; V: TRBV11-2; length: 15; DNA: TGTGCCAGCAGCCCCGGAGGGACGGTGAACACTGAAGCTTTCTTT; CDR3: CASSPGGTVNTEAFF
D: TRBD1; size: NA; J: TRBJ2-7; V: TRBV19; length: 13; DNA: TGTGCCAGTACGGACAGGGGGCGGCGGGAGCAGTACTTC; CDR3: CASTDRGRREQYF
D: NA; size: NA; J: TRBJ2-7; V: TRBV20-1; length: 11; DNA: TGCAGTGCTAGACAGGGCTACGAGCAGTACTTC; CDR3: CSARQGYEQYF
D: TRBD1; size: NA; J: TRBJ2-2; V: TRBV5-1; length: 15; DNA: TGCGCCAGCAGAAGGACAGGGGGCGGCACCGGGGAGCTGTTTTTT; CDR3: CASRRTGGGTGELFF
D: NA; size: NA; J: TRBJ2-5; V: TRBV19; length: 16; DNA: TGTGCCAGTAGTATTGTCGCTAGCGTCACGGTAGAGACCCAGTACTTC; CDR3: CASSIVASVTVETQYF
D: TRBD1; size: NA; J: TRBJ1-1; V: TRBV7-6; length: 14; DNA: TGTGCCAGCAGCTTAACAGGGGGTGGCACTGAAGCTTTCTTT; CDR3: CASSLTGGGTEAFF
D: NA; size: NA; J: TRBJ2-2; V: TRBV5-1; length: 15; DNA: TGCGCCAGCAGCTTGGTTGTTACGGGTTCCGGGGAGCTGTTTTTT; CDR3: CASSLVVTGSGELFF
D: NA; size: NA; J: TRBJ1-2; V: TRBV3-1/TRBV3-2; length: 14; DNA: TGTGCCAGCAGCCGAAGCTCGGACAGCTATGGCTACACCTTC; CDR3: CASSRSSDSYGYTF
D: TRBD2; size: NA; J: TRBJ2-1; V: TRBV14; length: 16; DNA: TGTGCCAGCAGCCAAACTAGCGGGGGGTCCTACAATGAGCAGTTCTTC; CDR3: CASSQTSGGSYNEQFF
D: TRBD1; size: NA; J: TRBJ2-2; V: TRBV5-6; length: 17; DNA: TGTGCCAGCAGCTTCATGGGACAGGGAGCAAACACCGGGGAGCTGTTTTTT; CDR3: CASSFMGQGANTGELFF
D: NA; size: NA; J: TRBJ2-1; V: TRBV2; length: 14; DNA: TGTGCCAGCAGTGAAGCGGCGACGCGGGGACTCCAGTTCTTC; CDR3: CASSEAATRGLQFF
D: NA; size: NA; J: TRBJ1-4; V: TRBV11-1; length: 15; DNA: TGTGCCAGCAGCTTAACAGACACAACTAATGAAAAACTGTTTTTT; CDR3: CASSLTDTTNEKLFF
D: NA; size: NA; J: TRBJ1-1; V: TRBV19; length: 11; DNA: TGTGCCAGTAGTAACGCGGGGGAAGCTTTCTTT; CDR3: CASSNAGEAFF
D: NA; size: NA; J: TRBJ1-2; V: TRBV30; length: 14; DNA: TGTGCCTGGAGTGTATCCCAGGGGTTTCATGGCTACACCTTC; CDR3: CAWSVSQGFHGYTF
D: NA; size: few; J: TRBJ1-6; V: TRBV28; length: 13; DNA: TGTGTCACCGGGGGGGGTCCAGGGTCACCCCTCCACTTT; CDR3: CVTGGGPGSPLHF
D: TRBD1; size: once; J: TRBJ2-2; V: TRBV2; length: 14; DNA: TGTGCCAGCAGTACCGAACAGGGGTATGGGGAGCTGTTTTTT; CDR3: CASSTEQGYGELFF
D: NA; size: NA; J: TRBJ2-7; V: TRBV9; length: 14; DNA: TGTGCCAGCAGCGTCGGGAAGGTTCGCGACGAGCAGTACTTC; CDR3: CASSVGKVRDEQYF